This T cell receptor beta chain was sequenced during a study of cytomegalovirus exposure and HLA in healthy donors. Whole-study results and caveats: Further analysis, carried out later, found HLA-associated TCR beta chains more clonally expanded than equally common other chains.

Concerning this clone: As yet, its antigen is unknown.

PCR used 60 Vbeta primers and 13 Jbeta primers. Sequencing was performed with immunoSEQ multiplex PCR; in TCRdb, only in-frame clones are kept and a portion is missing. Here the sample spans tens of thousands of clones, about three quarters being singletons. The sample taken for sequencing was PBMCs. The clonotype was recovered from a female donor in good health and CMV-seronegative.

The CDR3 DNA sequence: TGCGCCAGCAGCCTCAGACTAGCGGGCAGCTCCTACAATGAGCAGTTCTTC. Residues: CASSLRLAGSSYNEQFF. The chain employs TRBV5-1 and TRBJ2-1, with TRBD2 identical over 10 bases. Germline lookup yields CDR1 SGHRS and CDR2 YFSETQ. The length of the CDR3 is 17 residues. Unmatched junction bases numbered 7, after V lost 4 bases and J lost 0 bases.